What follows are 20 T cell receptor beta chains derived from one specimen sequenced in a study of blood T cell repertoires in COVID-19. Clones were sequenced by immunoSEQ multiplex PCR, and TCRdb holds only the in-frame ones, with some missing. The data contain approximately 260,000 clones, around four fifths of them singletons. Sequenced sample: peripheral blood. These receptors all stem from a man in his fifties or sixties who had recovered from COVID-19.

The V call is TRBV19, the J call TRBJ2-3; 7 nucleotides agree with TRBD1. The ends lost 5 bases at V and 1 base at J; junction bases unmatched: 3. CDR3 size: 14 residues. Germline lookup yields CDR1 LNHDA and CDR2 SQIVND (reference sequence). This chain's CDR3 is CASSFGTGTDTQYF. CDR3 DNA sequence: TGTGCCAGTAGTTTCGGGACAGGCACAGATACGCAGTATTTT.

V and J are TRBV2 and TRBJ2-1, with 10 bases lining up with TRBD2. The germline V gene has CDR1 SNHLY and CDR2 FYNNEI. This CDR3 has 15 residues. The trim removed 7 bases at V and 8 bases at J, leaving 11 bases unmatched. Here the CDR3 reads CASKGSLAGLDEQFF. DNA for the CDR3: TGTGCCAGCAAAGGTTCACTAGCGGGGCTCGATGAGCAGTTCTTC.

This chain joins TRBV10-3 and TRBJ2-1, with D uncertain. Germline assignment: CDR1 ENHRY and CDR2 SYGVKD. V lost 4 bases and J 4 bases, leaving 8 bases between the germline ends. The CDR3 extends over 13 amino acids. CDR3 sequence: CAISVYGYNEQFF. The CDR3 coding sequence is TGTGCCATCAGTGTATACGGGTACAATGAGCAGTTCTTC.

The V gene is TRBV30, the J gene TRBJ2-1; a possible D gene is TRBD2 (6 bases). The germline V gene has CDR1 GTSNPN and CDR2 SVGIG (reference sequence). The CDR3 spans 14 residues. Trimming took 2 bases from V and 5 from J, leaving 13 bases between them. CDR3 amino acids: CAWSFGSGHNEQFF. In nucleotides, the CDR3 is TGTGCCTGGAGTTTTGGTAGCGGTCACAATGAGCAGTTCTTC.

This chain uses TRBV3-1 (or the pseudogene TRBV3-2) with TRBJ1-5, with a possible D match to TRBD1 (5 bases). The CDR3 totals 14 residues. Trimming stripped 2 bases from V and 1 base from J, with 6 bases between. Germline CDR1 reads LGHDT; CDR2 reads YNNKEL (reference sequence). The DNA of the CDR3 is TGTGCCAGCAGCCAACAGGGAAGCAATCAGCCCCAGCATTTT. This gives the protein CASSQQGSNQPQHF.

This chain links TRBV5-1 with TRBJ2-3; 11 nucleotides match TRBD2. Trimming cost V 4 bases and J 3 bases; bases outside gene matches: 7. Germline assignment: CDR1 SGHRS and CDR2 YFSETQ. The CDR3 is 16 residues long. The CDR3 DNA sequence: TGCGCCAGCAGCCCCCTAGCGGGGGGTCAGACAGATACGCAGTATTTT. Translating it yields CASSPLAGGQTDTQYF.

This sequence joins TRBV6-2 or TRBV6-3 and TRBJ2-7; tentatively, D is TRBD1 (5 bases). Germline values: CDR1 MNHEY, CDR2 SVGEGT. Trimming cost V 2 bases and J 1 base, with 15 bases left between them. This CDR3 contains 16 residues. CDR3 sequence: CASSYQSKAGSYEQYF. For the CDR3, the DNA is TGTGCCAGCAGTTACCAATCCAAGGCAGGGTCCTACGAGCAGTACTTC.

This rearrangement joins TRBV29-1 to TRBJ2-3; TRBD2 aligns across 12 bases. Germline lookup yields CDR1 SQVTM and CDR2 ANQGSEA. The CDR3 has 20 amino acids. Unmatched junction bases numbered 20, after V lost 4 bases and J lost 3 bases. CDR3 in DNA: TGCAGCGTTGTGTGGGGACCTGGCACTAGCGGGAGGTTGCGAACAGATACGCAGTATTTT. Its translation: CSVVWGPGTSGRLRTDTQYF.

This chain uses TRBV7-6 with TRBJ1-1; D may be TRBD1 (5 bases). This CDR3 region has 11 residues. V dropped 5 bases and J dropped 7 bases, with 8 bases sitting between them. The germline V gene has CDR1 SGHVS and CDR2 FNYEAQ. CDR3: CASSGGGEAFF. The CDR3 bases are TGTGCCAGCAGCGGGGGAGGTGAAGCTTTCTTT.

This clone was observed a handful of times. The V gene is TRBV7-3, the J gene TRBJ1-6; 7 bases match TRBD1. Looked up from germline, CDR1 is SGHTA and CDR2 is FQGTGA. The trim removed 5 bases at V and 8 bases at J, leaving 6 bases unmatched. This CDR3 is 14 amino acids long. CDR3 protein: CASSPGGGDSPLHF. CDR3 bases: TGTGCCAGCAGCCCAGGAGGGGGCGATTCACCCCTCCACTTT.

This chain's CDR3 is CASSPGQGNEQFF. DNA of the CDR3: TGTGCCAGCTCACCAGGACAGGGGAATGAGCAGTTCTTC. The chain uses TRBV18 and TRBJ2-1; 9 nucleotides align to TRBD1. The CDR3 is 13 residues long. J gave up 7 bases and V 2 bases, and 0 bases lay outside the gene matches. The V gene's germline CDR1 is KGHSH and CDR2 LQKENI.

This clone came up a few times. This chain joins TRBV5-1 and TRBJ2-6; a weak D match, TRBD1 (6 bases). V shed 7 bases and J shed 1 base, with 12 bases lying between them. The CDR3 is 15 amino acids. Germline V gives CDR1 SGHRS, CDR2 YFSETQ. In DNA form, the CDR3 reads TGCGCCAGCTCCAGGGACACGTCTGGGGCCAACGTCCTGACTTTC. Its translation: CASSRDTSGANVLTF.

The V gene is TRBV7-3, the J gene TRBJ2-3, with D tentatively TRBD1 (6 bases). V lost 5 bases to trimming and J lost 2 bases, with 11 bases between them. The CDR3 runs to 14 residues. Germline CDR1 is SGHTA and CDR2 is FQGTGA. As DNA, the CDR3 is TGTGCCAGCAGCACACAGGGATACACAGATACGCAGTATTTT. It is translated as CASSTQGYTDTQYF.

The chain uses TRBV27 and TRBJ1-5; 8 positions agree with TRBD1. Germline CDR1 is MNHEY and CDR2 is SMNVEV (reference sequence). The CDR3 spans 16 residues. Losses at the gene ends were 2 bases for V and 5 bases for J; bases not matched to a gene: 8. This CDR3 reads CASSLDGTGYYQPQHF. Written as DNA, the CDR3 is TGTGCCAGCAGTTTAGACGGGACAGGCTACTATCAGCCCCAGCATTTT.

V is TRBV5-1 and J is TRBJ2-1; D remains unclear. The CDR3 is 11 amino acids. V gave up 1 base and J gave up 8 bases, with 4 bases separating them. CDR1 and CDR2 (germline): SGHRS, YFSETQ. CDR3 sequence reads: CASSLLDEQFF. Here the CDR3 DNA reads TGCGCCAGCAGCTTGCTCGATGAGCAGTTCTTC.

This chain joins TRBV6-4 and TRBJ1-1; TRBD1 matches 8 bases. Germline CDR1 MRHNA, CDR2 SNTAGT. This CDR3 contains 17 residues. The J segment lost 4 bases and the V segment lost 0 bases, leaving 10 bases of the junction unmatched. CDR3 sequence reads: CASSDSGTGSGGTEAFF. DNA for the CDR3: TGTGCCAGCAGTGACTCGGGGACAGGTTCGGGGGGCACTGAAGCTTTCTTT.

This clone was counted between two and nine times. In DNA, the CDR3 is TGTGCCAGCAGTGAACCCCGGGGGGGAGCCTGGGAGCTGTTTTTT. This codes for CASSEPRGGAWELFF. The chain joins TRBV2 to TRBJ2-2, with 8 bases aligning to TRBD2. Germline CDR1 and CDR2: SNHLY and FYNNEI. The ends lost 2 bases at V and 9 bases at J; junction bases unmatched: 8. CDR3 size: 15 residues. The full variable domain, in which reference TRBV2 and TRBJ2-2 provide the parts outside the CDR3, is EPEVTQTPSHQVTQMGQEVILRCVPISNHLYFYWYRQILGQKVEFLVSFYNNEISEKSEIFDDQFSVERPDGSNFTLKIRSTKLEDSAMYFCASSEPRGGAWELFFGEGSRLTVL.

The chain carries TRBV6-5 and TRBJ1-2, with D hard to call. In germline, CDR1 is MNHEY, CDR2 SVGAGI. This CDR3 contains 13 residues. Trimming took 6 bases from V and 2 from J, leaving 10 bases between them. The chain's CDR3 is CASSNSLNYGYTF. The CDR3 region has the DNA TGTGCCAGCAGCAACTCACTAAACTATGGCTACACCTTC.

This chain links TRBV19 with TRBJ1-5; the D is unclear. CDR1 is LNHDA, CDR2 SQIVND, per germline (reference sequence). V was pared by 5 bases and J by 1 base, with 18 bases between. This CDR3 is built from 17 residues. The CDR3 reads CASSGTRAGRSNQPQHF. In DNA, the CDR3 is TGTGCCAGTAGTGGCACTCGGGCGGGTCGAAGCAATCAGCCCCAGCATTTT.

This clone was seen a handful of times. The gene calls are TRBV5-1 and TRBJ1-1; tentatively, D is TRBD1 (6 bases). Germline V gene data show CDR1 as SGHRS and CDR2 as YFSETQ. V lost 2 bases to trimming and J lost 4 bases, with 9 bases between them. There are 13 residues in the CDR3. CDR3 in amino acids: CASSFQGSTEAFF. The CDR3 bases are TGCGCCAGCAGCTTCCAGGGGAGCACTGAAGCTTTCTTT.